The T cell receptor beta chain described here comes from a study of radiation and T cells in renal cell carcinoma. Overall study results and limits: Top tumor clonotypes rose in blood 2 weeks post-radiation, then contracted.

The time point is: blood 2 weeks post-SBRT. The sample's treatment: 15 Gy SBRT to primary tumor, nephrectomy 4 weeks later. Only in-frame clones appear in the TCRdb table, and some are missing; sequencing was by immunoSEQ multiplex PCR. The sample includes just under 80,000 clones, approximately 86% of them seen just once. With 4 bases removed from V and 3 bases from J, the gap between germline ends came to 16 bases. In germline, CDR1 is SGHRS, CDR2 YFSETQ. The CDR3 runs to 15 residues. Remarks on this clone: Its matching antigen is unknown.

The chain links TRBV5-1 to TRBJ1-1; perhaps TRBD1 as D (6 bases). The source is a woman in her 50s with renal cell carcinoma. Specimen: blood, collected from a patient whose treatment included radiotherapy and nephrectomy. DNA of the CDR3: TGCGCCAGCAGCGTAGCCGAGGGGGGCGACACTGAAGCTTTCTTT. This codes for CASSVAEGGDTEAFF. The whole variable domain, remainder taken from reference TRBV5-1 and TRBJ1-1, is KAGVTQTPRYLIKTRGQQVTLSCSPISGHRSVSWYQQTPGQGLQFLFEYFSETQRNKGNFPGRFSGRQFSNSRSEMNVSTLELGDSALYLCASSVAEGGDTEAFFGQGTRLTVV.